The 14 T cell receptor beta chains reported below all come from one sample, sequenced in a study of T cell responses to AZD1222 COVID-19 vaccine. Generated by immunoSEQ multiplex PCR, the TCRdb table keeps only in-frame clones and is missing some. Counted here are under 60,000 clones, around 84% occurring once; the ten biggest clones make up roughly 10%. The specimen comprised peripheral blood, sampled on day 0 of AZD1222 vaccination. All receptors derive from an adult in good health.

The rearrangement uses TRBV25-1 and TRBJ1-4; TRBD1 matches at 9 bases. This CDR3 is built from 17 residues. Germline V gives CDR1 MGHDK, CDR2 SYGVNS. Trimming removed 4 bases from V and 3 bases from J; junction bases left unmatched: 9. In DNA, the CDR3 is TGTGCCAGCAGTGTCGAGGGACAGGGTCGGGCTAATGAAAAACTGTTTTTT. Its protein is CASSVEGQGRANEKLFF. Full variable domain (outside the CDR3, taken from reference TRBV25-1 and TRBJ1-4): EADIYQTPRYLVIGTGKKITLECSQTMGHDKMYWYQQDPGMELHLIHYSYGVNSTEKGDLSSESTVSRIRTEHFPLTLESARPSHTSQYLCASSVEGQGRANEKLFFGSGTQLSVL.

This clone is a singleton in its sample. The chain carries TRBV6-1 and TRBJ1-1, with a tentative D call TRBD1 (5 bases). CDR3 length: 14 amino acids. The V end was cut by 2 bases, the J end by 0 bases, with 7 bases between. Germline assignment: CDR1 MNHNS and CDR2 SASEGT. CDR3 nucleotide sequence: TGTGCCAGCAGTGAACGCAGGGTGAACACTGAAGCTTTCTTT. Translation: CASSERRVNTEAFF.

The chain links TRBV6-6 to TRBJ1-3; a possible D gene is TRBD1 (5 bases). This CDR3 is 15 amino acids long. Trimming cost V 6 bases and J 0 bases, with 12 bases left between them. The germline CDR1 and CDR2 sequences are MNHNY and SVGAGI (reference sequence). The CDR3 spells CASSLDSISGNTIYF. In DNA form, the CDR3 reads TGTGCCAGCAGCCTCGACAGCATCTCTGGAAACACCATATATTTT.

This chain connects TRBV7-2 to TRBJ2-3, with 7 bases matching TRBD2. With 0 bases clipped from V and 1 base from J, the junction kept 1 base outside the gene matches. CDR1 is SGHTA, CDR2 FQGNSA, per germline. The CDR3 extends over 15 amino acids. Here the CDR3 DNA reads TGTGCCAGCAGCTTAGCGCTAGCGGGCACAGATACGCAGTATTTT. Protein sequence: CASSLALAGTDTQYF.

This clone was seen once. CDR3 loop: CASSIPGQGSYEQYF. The CDR3 DNA reads as TGTGCCAGTAGTATCCCGGGACAGGGTTCCTACGAGCAGTACTTC. The chain carries TRBV19 and TRBJ2-7, with 9 positions matching TRBD1. Trimming took 3 bases from V and 1 from J; bases not matched to a gene: 4. Germline CDR1 LNHDA, CDR2 SQIVND (reference sequence). The CDR3 has 15 amino acids.

Here the CDR3 DNA reads TGTGCCTGGACCGTACTAAGCTCCTATAATTCACCCCTCCACTTT. It codes for CAWTVLSSYNSPLHF. The V call is TRBV30, the J call TRBJ1-6, with unresolved D. CDR3 length: 15 residues. Trimming took off 4 bases at V and 0 bases at J, with 10 bases between the two ends. Germline values: CDR1 GTSNPN, CDR2 SVGIG (reference sequence).

The chain recombines TRBV6-6 with TRBJ1-5; 7 nucleotides line up with TRBD1. The CDR3 runs to 12 residues. From germline, CDR1 is MNHNY and CDR2 SVGAGI (reference sequence). The trim removed 2 bases at V and 13 bases at J, leaving 5 bases unmatched. The CDR3 loop is CASSYPRTGQHF. The CDR3 DNA follows: TGTGCCAGCAGTTACCCTCGGACAGGTCAGCATTTT.

The CDR3 region is CASSPMTRNTEAFF. CDR3 sequence (DNA): TGTGCCAGCTCACCGATGACAAGGAACACTGAAGCTTTCTTT. The chain employs TRBV18 and TRBJ1-1, with D hard to call. The length of the CDR3 is 14 residues. Trimming shortened V by 3 bases and J by 1 base, and 9 bases separated the two germline ends. The V gene's germline CDR1 is KGHSH and CDR2 LQKENI.

V usage is TRBV6-5 and J usage is TRBJ2-3, with a weak D call TRBD2 (6 bases). From germline, CDR1 is MNHEY and CDR2 SVGAGI. The CDR3 has 16 amino acids. V was shortened by 2 bases and J by 4 bases, with 16 bases between the two germline ends. CDR3 in amino acids: CASSYLGTRRSDTQYF. In nucleotides, the CDR3 is TGTGCCAGCAGTTACCTAGGGACTCGAAGATCAGATACGCAGTATTTT.

This sequence joins TRBV3-1 (or the pseudogene TRBV3-2) and TRBJ1-6, with 7 bases matching TRBD1. CDR1 and CDR2 (germline): LGHDT, YNNKEL (reference sequence). This CDR3 is built from 17 residues. V was clipped by 0 bases and J by 9 bases; unmatched bases: 11. The CDR3 DNA reads as TGTGCCAGCAGCCAAGATCTTTGGCAGGGGGTGGGTTCACCCCTCCACTTT. Translating gives CASSQDLWQGVGSPLHF.

The V gene is TRBV30, the J gene TRBJ2-1; D is unclear. The V gene's germline CDR1 is GTSNPN and CDR2 SVGIG (reference sequence). The CDR3 consists of 11 residues. V dropped 4 bases and J dropped 7 bases, with 8 bases sitting between them. For the CDR3, the DNA is TGTGCCTGGACCCCCCTTAATGAGCAGTTCTTC. Translated: CAWTPLNEQFF.

This rearrangement joins TRBV6-2 or TRBV6-3 to TRBJ2-5, with 7 bases fitting TRBD2. Germline lookup yields CDR1 MNHEY and CDR2 SVGEGT. The CDR3 contains 17 residues. Unmatched junction bases numbered 16, after V lost 4 bases and J lost 5 bases. The DNA of the CDR3 is TGTGCCAGCAGTTTTTCGCGTGCTAGCGGCTCGGGGGAGACCCAGTACTTC. Translated: CASSFSRASGSGETQYF.

The J gene is TRBJ1-1, the V gene TRBV4-1; the match to TRBD1 covers 9 bases. The CDR3 has 17 residues. Germline V lookup: CDR1 MGHRA, CDR2 YSYEKL. Trimming removed 0 bases from V and 4 bases from J; junction bases left unmatched: 9. As DNA, the CDR3 is TGCGCCAGCAGCCAAGATCTAACAGGGGGCGATGTCACTGAAGCTTTCTTT. Translating gives CASSQDLTGGDVTEAFF.

V and J are TRBV9 and TRBJ1-1, with D possibly matching TRBD1 (5 bases). CDR3 length: 13 amino acids. CDR1 is SGDLS, CDR2 YYNGEE, per germline. V gave up 3 bases and J gave up 1 base, with 7 bases separating them. CDR3 nucleotides: TGTGCCAGCAGCGCTGGACAGAACACTGAAGCTTTCTTT. Translation: CASSAGQNTEAFF.